This T cell receptor (beta chain) was sequenced for a study of blood T cell repertoires in COVID-19. On the study more broadly: Acute-phase and convalescent COVID-19 samples originated in the United States, Italy and Spain. The cDNA or gDNA used as material had been derived from T cells, B-cell-depleted T cells, or PBMCs.

Original processing methods: Scientists estimated how many nucleated cells there were by amplifying reference gene primers. Measured with immunoSEQ multiplex PCR; TCRdb has only the in-frame clones, and not every one. The V and J calls and clone size are taken from that table; D and trimming were inferred from the DNA. Of about 170,000 clones in the sample, 65% to 80% were seen once. The CDR3 loop spans 15 amino acids. Germline V lookup: CDR1 LGHNA, CDR2 YNFKEQ. V dropped 4 bases and J dropped 0 bases, with 10 bases sitting between them. This clonotype was obtained from a man aged 55-75 years with acute or convalescent COVID-19. Sequencing input: peripheral blood. V usage is TRBV4-2 and J usage is TRBJ1-3; D perhaps matches TRBD1 (6 bases). CDR3 DNA: TGTGCCAGCAGCCGAACGGACAGCTCTGGAAACACCATATATTTT. The encoded protein is CASSRTDSSGNTIYF.